A single T cell receptor beta chain is shown here with its context. The data derive from a study of shared clonotypes between healthy human individuals. The naive CD8 fraction comprised CD45RO-negative cells positively selected for CCR7 and excluded terminally differentiated effector memory CD45RA+ cells. Per germline, CDR1 MNHEY and CDR2 SVGAGI. The CDR3 is 15 residues long. Germline trimming cut 2 bases from V and 4 bases from J; bases unmatched to any gene: 6. The method was immunoSEQ multiplex PCR; TCRdb's version includes in-frame clones alone and lacks a portion of them. The sample gives some 2,000,000 clones, about 95% of which show up once; roughly 1% is in the top ten.

This receptor was identified in a young man in good health. J is TRBJ2-7 and V is TRBV6-5, with 9 bases identical to TRBD2. Sequenced sample: naive CD8+ T cells sorted from blood. CDR3: CASSYEAGGPYEQYF. The CDR3 DNA follows: TGTGCCAGCAGTTACGAGGCGGGAGGGCCGTACGAGCAGTACTTC.